The T cell receptor (beta chain) described here comes from a study of shared clonotypes between healthy human individuals. The V and J ends lost 6 bases and 1 base, in that order; junction bases with no gene match: 17. Looked up from germline, CDR1 is MDHEN and CDR2 is SYDVKM. This CDR3 comprises 18 residues. Some clones are missing from TCRdb's copy, which holds only in-frame ones; the method was immunoSEQ multiplex PCR. Of approximately 470,000 clones detected, roughly 80% appear once; the ten largest clones hold about 13%. This receptor was obtained from a woman in her 40s in good health. Some clones in this sample may be carry-over from other donors' samples. This chain connects TRBV28 to TRBJ1-1; 7 bases line up with TRBD1. Material: PBMCs. CDR3 in amino acids: CASRIWGGQTVGNTEAFF. CDR3 DNA: TGTGCCAGCAGAATATGGGGGGGACAGACCGTTGGGAACACTGAAGCTTTCTTT.